The source of this TCR beta chain is a study of PD-L1 blockade in urothelial cancer. For the study at large: A median approximately 140,000 T cells were found in blood samples. Notes on the study in general: More expansion of tumor-associated blood clones, seen at 3 weeks, marked durable-benefit patients.

Trimming stripped 5 bases from V and 8 bases from J, with 15 bases between. This CDR3 contains 13 residues. The V gene's germline CDR1 is SGHTA and CDR2 FQGNSA. This clone showed up just once. Its target is not known. Time point denoted: pretreatment peripheral blood. Assay: immunoSEQ multiplex PCR; the TCRdb copy retains only in-frame clones and omits some. This table has 95,000 to 100,000 clones, around nine tenths appearing once. The source is a man aged 55 to 69 with urothelial cancer. Sequenced here: PBMCs, sampled around atezolizumab (anti-PD-L1) treatment. V and J are TRBV7-2 and TRBJ1-2, with D maybe TRBD1 (6 bases). CDR3 nucleotides: TGTGCCAGCAGCAAAGGAGGGGGGGAAGGCTACACCTTC. Translation gives CASSKGGGEGYTF.